The 21 T cell receptor beta chains in this list originate from one sample, sequenced in a study of blood T cell repertoires in COVID-19. Using immunoSEQ multiplex PCR, the repertoire was profiled, and TCRdb retains in-frame clones only, with some absent. The repertoire holds 300,000 to 400,000 clones, with under 95% as singletons. Specimen: peripheral blood. The receptors shown here come from a woman aged 18-29 years who had recovered from COVID-19.

The chain carries TRBV24-1 and TRBJ2-1; 8 nucleotides line up with TRBD1. The CDR3 covers 16 residues. Trimming removed 1 base from V and 6 bases from J; junction bases left unmatched: 7. Germline V gives CDR1 KGHDR, CDR2 SFDVKD. CDR3 sequence (DNA): TGTGCCACCAGTGATTTCGTCCAGGGGGCAAGCAATGAGCAGTTCTTC. Protein: CATSDFVQGASNEQFF.

The rearrangement links TRBV19 to TRBJ1-1, with D maybe TRBD1 (5 bases). This CDR3 has 14 amino acids. In germline, CDR1 is LNHDA, CDR2 SQIVND (reference sequence). The V and J ends lost 5 bases and 4 bases respectively, with 14 bases between them. The CDR3 loop reads CASSLDPGGTEAFF. CDR3 in DNA: TGTGCCAGTAGTCTCGATCCCGGGGGCACTGAAGCTTTCTTT.

J is TRBJ1-1 and V is TRBV6-5; TRBD1 might be the D (5 bases). The CDR3 sequence is 16 residues long. Trimming took off 4 bases at V and 8 bases at J, with 23 bases between the two ends. Germline lookup yields CDR1 MNHEY and CDR2 SVGAGI. The CDR3 DNA reads TGTGCCAGCAGTTCTAAACAGGTTCGGCAAAGAAAGGAAGCTTTCTTT. Translation: CASSSKQVRQRKEAFF.

The chain couples TRBV12-5 to TRBJ2-1; the match to TRBD1 covers 8 bases. The germline CDR1 and CDR2 sequences are LGHNT and FRNRAP. J gave up 14 bases and V 9 bases, and 21 bases lay outside the gene matches. CDR3 length equals 15 residues. The DNA for the CDR3 is TGTGCTAGCGGAAGGGTAGACAGGGGCGAAATGGTCGAGTTCTTC. Its protein is CASGRVDRGEMVEFF.

V usage is TRBV20-1 and J usage is TRBJ1-2; 12 nucleotides match TRBD1. V shed 3 bases, J shed 8 bases, and the junction held 10 bases outside the gene matches. Germline CDR1 is DFQATT and CDR2 is SNEGSKA (reference sequence). This CDR3 contains 15 residues. DNA for the CDR3: TGCAGTGCTAGTCCGCCGGGACAGGGGGCATGGGGCTACACCTTC. Translating gives CSASPPGQGAWGYTF.

This chain connects TRBV6-5 to TRBJ1-1; 7 positions match TRBD1. Germline CDR1 MNHEY, CDR2 SVGAGI. V was clipped by 2 bases and J by 0 bases; unmatched bases: 6. The CDR3 is 16 residues long. The CDR3 nucleotides are TGTGCCAGCAGTTACGCACTTACAGGGGTGAACACTGAAGCTTTCTTT. It codes for CASSYALTGVNTEAFF.

This clone was picked up one time. The chain recombines TRBV24-1 with TRBJ1-1, with D possibly matching TRBD1 (6 bases). Germline CDR1 KGHDR, CDR2 SFDVKD. This CDR3 region has 15 residues. V was pared by 7 bases and J by 0 bases, with 14 bases between. CDR3 in DNA: TGTGCCACCAGGCTGTCAGGGGATTTGAACACTGAAGCTTTCTTT. This gives the protein CATRLSGDLNTEAFF.

The gene calls are TRBV24-1 and TRBJ1-5; 9 nucleotides agree with TRBD1. CDR3 size: 17 residues. With 2 bases clipped from V and 0 bases from J, the junction kept 4 bases outside the gene matches. Germline CDR1 reads KGHDR; CDR2 reads SFDVKD. CDR3 nucleotide sequence: TGTGCCACCAGTGATTCGGGGACAGGGTATAGCAATCAGCCCCAGCATTTT. Residues: CATSDSGTGYSNQPQHF.

This CDR3 is CASSPTTQGSSYNEQFF. The CDR3 DNA reads TGTGCCAGCTCACCCACGACTCAGGGGAGCTCCTACAATGAGCAGTTCTTC. V gene TRBV18 combines with J gene TRBJ2-1; tentatively, D is TRBD1 (6 bases). The CDR3 sequence is 17 residues long. Germline V CDR1 and CDR2: KGHSH, LQKENI. V was pared by 3 bases and J by 0 bases, with 15 bases between.

Of note for this clone: The junction shows a germline mismatch at one end, possibly a read error. The chain carries TRBV5-1 and TRBJ2-1; 8 nucleotides agree with TRBD1. This CDR3 region has 15 residues. Germline loops: CDR1 SGHRS, CDR2 YFSETQ. The CDR3 reads CASSLDRVAYNEQFF. The CDR3 DNA reads as TGCGCCAGCAGTTTGGACAGGGTTGCCTACAATGAGCAGTTCTTC. Looking up the rest from reference TRBV5-1 and TRBJ2-1 gives the full variable domain: KAGVTQTPRYLIKTRGQQVTLSCSPISGHRSVSWYQQTPGQGLQFLFEYFSETQRNKGNFPGRFSGRQFSNSRSEMNVSTLELGDSALYLCASSLDRVAYNEQFFGPGTRLTVL.

This clone has more than one count but fewer than ten. The chain couples TRBV6-2 or TRBV6-3 to TRBJ1-5; D unresolved. Germline V gene sequence: CDR1 MNHEY, CDR2 SVGEGT. V was trimmed by 2 bases and J by 7 bases, leaving 9 bases between them. This CDR3 has 13 residues. The CDR3 region is CASSYSPGQPQHF. The CDR3 nucleotides are TGTGCCAGCAGTTACAGCCCGGGGCAGCCCCAGCATTTT.

The gene calls are TRBV5-4 and TRBJ2-3; D possibly corresponds to TRBD2 (6 bases). V was pared by 4 bases and J by 2 bases, with 14 bases between. In germline, CDR1 is SGHNT, CDR2 YYREEE (reference sequence). This CDR3 is 15 amino acids long. DNA for the CDR3: TGTGCCAGCAGCCCGGGGGACCGACTCACAGATACGCAGTATTTT. Protein product: CASSPGDRLTDTQYF.

The genes are TRBV16 and TRBJ1-1; TRBD1 matches at 8 bases. V lost 5 bases and J lost 4; bases outside the gene matches: 3. This CDR3 comprises 13 residues. From germline, CDR1 is KGHSY and CDR2 FQNENV. CDR3: CASSTGQGTEAFF. The CDR3 nucleotides are TGTGCCAGCAGCACAGGACAGGGCACTGAAGCTTTCTTT.

This clone came up once. The chain carries TRBV5-4 and TRBJ1-1, with D tentatively TRBD1 (5 bases). The V gene's germline CDR1 is SGHNT and CDR2 YYREEE (reference sequence). This CDR3 comprises 15 residues. The V and J ends lost 1 base and 4 bases respectively, with 14 bases between them. For the CDR3, the DNA is TGTGCCAGCAGCTTGCGTTACGGGGGGTCCACTGAAGCTTTCTTT. Its translation is CASSLRYGGSTEAFF. The full variable domain, in which reference TRBV5-4 and TRBJ1-1 provide the parts outside the CDR3, is ETGVTQSPTHLIKTRGQQVTLRCSSQSGHNTVSWYQQALGQGPQFIFQYYREEENGRGNFPPRFSGLQFPNYSSELNVNALELDDSALYLCASSLRYGGSTEAFFGQGTRLTVV.

This sequence joins TRBV11-3 and TRBJ1-6; possible D gene TRBD1, 5 bases. The V end was cut by 2 bases, the J end by 10 bases, with 12 bases between. Germline-derived CDR1 and CDR2 are SGHNT and YENEEA. The CDR3 is 14 residues long. Written as DNA, the CDR3 is TGTGCCAGCAGCTTACTCGTTACAGGATCACCCCTCCACTTT. Translation gives CASSLLVTGSPLHF. Full variable domain (missing parts from reference TRBV11-3 and TRBJ1-6): EAGVVQSPRYKIIEKKQPVAFWCNPISGHNTLYWYLQNLGQGPELLIRYENEEAVDDSQLPKDRFSAERLKGVDSTLKIQPAELGDSAVYLCASSLLVTGSPLHFGNGTRLTVT.

This clone is a singleton in its sample. V usage is TRBV6-5 and J usage is TRBJ1-1; TRBD1 aligns across 8 bases. This CDR3 has 11 residues. Per germline, CDR1 MNHEY and CDR2 SVGAGI. Trimming cost V 4 bases and J 12 bases; bases outside gene matches: 4. CDR3 in DNA: TGTGCCAGCAGTTCAGGGGGCCGGACTTTCTTT. Translation gives CASSSGGRTFF.

The chain has TRBV6-2 or TRBV6-3 and TRBJ2-2; the D is unclear. V lost 5 bases, J lost 5 bases, and 21 bases lay in between. The germline CDR1 and CDR2 sequences are MNHEY and SVGEGT. CDR3 length equals 17 residues. The CDR3 DNA is TGTGCCAGCAGTCCCCTCGCCGGGTTGGAGTGGACCGGGGAGCTGTTTTTT. The encoded protein is CASSPLAGLEWTGELFF.

This clone has a handful of counts. J is TRBJ2-5 and V is TRBV11-3, with TRBD1 matching 9 bases. CDR3 length equals 16 residues. Germline CDR1 reads SGHNT; CDR2 reads YENEEA. J lost 4 bases, V lost 5 bases, and 11 bases had no gene match. The CDR3, as DNA: TGTGCCAGCAGCCTATCCGGGACAGGGTTATCAGAGACCCAGTACTTC. Protein sequence: CASSLSGTGLSETQYF. The variable domain in full, completed from reference TRBV11-3 and TRBJ2-5, reads EAGVVQSPRYKIIEKKQPVAFWCNPISGHNTLYWYLQNLGQGPELLIRYENEEAVDDSQLPKDRFSAERLKGVDSTLKIQPAELGDSAVYLCASSLSGTGLSETQYFGPGTRLLVL.

This clone was picked up one time. This sequence joins TRBV19 and TRBJ2-2; tentative D call: TRBD1 (5 bases). The germline gives CDR1 LNHDA, CDR2 SQIVND (reference sequence). Trimming removed 7 bases at V and 6 bases at J, with 15 bases between. The CDR3 covers 14 residues. The CDR3 loop is CASTPGQGAGELFF. DNA of the CDR3: TGTGCCAGTACCCCAGGACAAGGAGCCGGGGAGCTGTTTTTT.

This clone is a singleton in its sample. The CDR3 region is CASSEHFGLVAETQYF. In DNA form, the CDR3 reads TGTGCCAGCAGTGAACATTTCGGACTCGTTGCAGAGACCCAGTACTTC. The chain employs TRBV2 and TRBJ2-5; D is possibly TRBD2 (5 bases). The V end was cut by 2 bases, the J end by 4 bases, with 17 bases between. The CDR3 is 16 amino acids. The germline V gene has CDR1 SNHLY and CDR2 FYNNEI.

The J gene is TRBJ1-1, the V gene TRBV18; 7 nucleotides match TRBD1. The CDR3 consists of 15 residues. Germline V gene data show CDR1 as KGHSH and CDR2 as LQKENI. The trim removed 6 bases at V and 3 bases at J, leaving 10 bases unmatched. The CDR3 reads CASSPSTGKDTEAFF. CDR3 nucleotide sequence: TGTGCCAGCTCGCCATCGACAGGGAAGGACACTGAAGCTTTCTTT.